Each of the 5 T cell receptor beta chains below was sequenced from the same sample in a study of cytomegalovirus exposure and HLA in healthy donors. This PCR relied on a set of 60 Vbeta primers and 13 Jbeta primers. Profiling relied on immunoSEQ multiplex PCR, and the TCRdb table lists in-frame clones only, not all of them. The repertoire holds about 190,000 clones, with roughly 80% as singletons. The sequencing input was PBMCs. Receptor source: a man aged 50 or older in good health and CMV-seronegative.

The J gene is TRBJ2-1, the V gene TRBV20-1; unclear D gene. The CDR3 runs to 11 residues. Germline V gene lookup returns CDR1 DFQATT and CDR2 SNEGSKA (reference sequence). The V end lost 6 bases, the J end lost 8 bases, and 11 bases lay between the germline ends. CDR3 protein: CSAMDADEQFF. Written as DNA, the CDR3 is TGCAGTGCCATGGATGCGGATGAGCAGTTCTTC.

The CDR3 DNA follows: TGTGCCATCAGTGTTAGCGGGGGGGTTAATGAGCAGTTCTTC. The encoded protein is CAISVSGGVNEQFF. The V gene is TRBV10-3, the J gene TRBJ2-1; TRBD2 matches at 11 bases. The CDR3 sequence is 14 residues long. The germline V gene encodes CDR1 ENHRY and CDR2 SYGVKD. V lost 4 bases and J lost 7; bases outside the gene matches: 3.

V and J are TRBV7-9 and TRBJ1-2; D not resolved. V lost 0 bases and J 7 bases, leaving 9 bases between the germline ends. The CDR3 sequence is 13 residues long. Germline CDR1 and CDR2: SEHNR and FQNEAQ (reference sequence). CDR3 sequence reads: CASSLAPVAGYTF. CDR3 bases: TGTGCCAGCAGCTTAGCCCCTGTGGCTGGCTACACCTTC.

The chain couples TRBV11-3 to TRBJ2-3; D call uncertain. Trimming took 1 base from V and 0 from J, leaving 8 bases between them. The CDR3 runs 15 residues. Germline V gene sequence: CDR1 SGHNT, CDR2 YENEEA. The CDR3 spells CASSLGARSTDTQYF. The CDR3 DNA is TGTGCCAGCAGCTTAGGGGCCCGTAGCACAGATACGCAGTATTTT.

Written as DNA, the CDR3 is TGTGCCAGCAGCGGGGGACAGGGGGGTAAGCATCCTCCGGATACGCAGTATTTT. Protein sequence: CASSGGQGGKHPPDTQYF. This sequence joins TRBV13 and TRBJ2-3; 11 bases fit TRBD1. There are 18 residues in the CDR3. V lost 5 bases, J lost 6 bases, and 16 bases stayed unmatched. Per germline, CDR1 PRHDT and CDR2 FYEKMQ (reference sequence).